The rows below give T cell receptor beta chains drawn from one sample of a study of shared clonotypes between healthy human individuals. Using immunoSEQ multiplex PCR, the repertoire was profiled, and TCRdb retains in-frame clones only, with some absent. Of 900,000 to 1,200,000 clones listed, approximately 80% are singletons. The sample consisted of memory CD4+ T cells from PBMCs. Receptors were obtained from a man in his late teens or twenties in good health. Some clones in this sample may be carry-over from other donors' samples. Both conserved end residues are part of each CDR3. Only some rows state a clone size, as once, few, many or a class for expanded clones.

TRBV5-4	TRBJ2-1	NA	CASSSGTRSRVKQFF
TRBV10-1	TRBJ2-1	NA	CASSEYSSYNEQFF
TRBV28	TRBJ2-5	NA	CASRQTKETQYF
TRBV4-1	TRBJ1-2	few	CASSHGRGPSYGYTF
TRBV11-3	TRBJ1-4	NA	CASSLDDDPLFF
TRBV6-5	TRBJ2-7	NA	CASSYSGRGAAEQYF
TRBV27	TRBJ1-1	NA	CASSPRTGGGAEAFF
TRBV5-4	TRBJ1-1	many	CASSLRTGEIGAFF
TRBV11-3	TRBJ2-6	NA	CASSLGPPGSGANVLTF
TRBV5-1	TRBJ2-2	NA	CASSPLAGARTGELFF
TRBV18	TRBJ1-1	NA	CASSPGYTEAFF
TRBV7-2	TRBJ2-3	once	CASSIGSGTRTDTQYF
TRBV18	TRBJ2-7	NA	CASSPRSASEQYF
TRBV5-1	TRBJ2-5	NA	CASSRNYQETQYF
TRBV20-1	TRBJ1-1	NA	CSARLGAAFF
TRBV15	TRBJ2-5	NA	CATSNFRVRETQYF